This TCR beta chain was recovered during a study of a mutant IDH1 vaccine in newly diagnosed glioma. As for the study in general: Eight vaccine injections were given to patients in weeks 1, 3, 5, 7, 11, 15, 19 and 23. Patients got their first vaccination 4-6 weeks after radiotherapy alone, or with temozolomide cycles. Earlier treatment was radiotherapy, temozolomide, or both, with most getting both.

CDR1 and CDR2 from the germline V gene are SGHTA and FQGNSA. Trimming cost V 5 bases and J 7 bases, with 24 bases left between them. This CDR3 contains 17 residues. To note about this clone: Its specificity is unknown.

This table comes from immunoSEQ multiplex PCR, and its TCRdb copy is limited to in-frame clones, with some not included. The sample contains tens of thousands of clones, 84% of which appear only once. Time point denoted: week 11, during vaccination. Doses of 300 ug of mutant IDH1 20-mer peptide were given with topical imiquimod. The astrocytomas were IDH1-mutant, ATRX-negative, and WHO grade 3 or 4. The TCR sequence derives from a man aged 25 to 40 with glioma. The material was PBMCs, obtained from a glioma patient whose treatment included an IDH1 peptide vaccine. This chain connects TRBV7-2 to TRBJ1-5, with a tentative D call TRBD1 (6 bases). DNA of the CDR3: TGTGCCAGCAGCCCAGGGGCCCCAGGGGATCCCCGACAGCCCCAGCATTTT. Its protein is CASSPGAPGDPRQPQHF.